This section outlines one T cell receptor beta chain sequence together with its context. Antigen: not known. The sample belongs to a study of T cell responses to AZD1222 COVID-19 vaccine. The wider study: The study pooled second doses at about 4 or about 12 weeks.

Findings and caveats of the study: Baseline seropositivity occurred in only 5 or 6 AZD1222 recipients. Recipients of two AZD1222 doses showed rising Spike-specific TCR breadth and depth.

This CDR3 has 14 residues. Trimming removed 5 bases from V and 3 bases from J; junction bases left unmatched: 6. Looked up from germline, CDR1 is MNHEY and CDR2 is SVGAGI. Produced via immunoSEQ multiplex PCR; TCRdb's table is partial and in-frame only. The data show fewer than 130,000 clones, 88% seen once. This clonotype originated in an adult in good health. This chain uses TRBV6-5 with TRBJ2-7; 8 bases line up with TRBD1. Material: peripheral blood, obtained on day 0 of AZD1222 vaccination. CDR3 region: CASSKGQENYEQYF. The CDR3 nucleotides are TGTGCCAGCAGTAAGGGACAGGAGAACTACGAGCAGTACTTC.